The 10 T cell receptor beta chains reported below all come from one sample, sequenced in a study of long-term antiretroviral therapy in people with HIV. Assay version v3.0 of immunoSEQ was used, and it was run at survey level. Assay used: immunoSEQ multiplex PCR; TCRdb lists only in-frame clones, some missing. Of 30,000 or so clones detected, around 85% appear once; the ten largest clones hold around 6.8%. The sequencing used unsorted PBMCs, collected about 5 years before starting antiretroviral therapy. Receptor source: a man aged 45-60 years with HIV.

V is TRBV9 and J is TRBJ2-3; 10 bases agree with TRBD2. This CDR3 has 15 amino acids. CDR1 is SGDLS and CDR2 is YYNGEE in the germline V gene. With V trimmed by 2 bases and J by 5 bases, 5 bases remained unmatched. DNA of the CDR3: TGTGCCAGCAGCGTCAGCGGGAGGGGGGTAGATACGCAGTATTTT. Translated, it gives CASSVSGRGVDTQYF.

This clone was recorded a few times. The chain uses TRBV2 and TRBJ1-2, with D hard to call. Germline values: CDR1 SNHLY, CDR2 FYNNEI. Deletions cut 3 bases from V and 4 bases from J, with 9 bases between. The CDR3 length is 13 residues. The CDR3 reads CASSDAAGYGYTF. The CDR3, as DNA: TGTGCCAGCAGTGATGCGGCGGGCTATGGCTACACCTTC.

The V call is TRBV7-9, the J call TRBJ1-6, with 7 nucleotides matching TRBD1. V shed 5 bases and J 9 bases; nucleotides not matched to a gene: 7. This CDR3 has 14 residues. The germline gives CDR1 SEHNR, CDR2 FQNEAQ (reference sequence). This CDR3 reads CASSPRDSFSPLHF. In DNA, the CDR3 is TGTGCCAGCAGCCCGCGGGACAGTTTTTCACCCCTCCACTTT. The full variable domain, its missing parts supplied by reference TRBV7-9 and TRBJ1-6, is DTGVSQNPRHKITKRGQNVTFRCDPISEHNRLYWYRQTLGQGPEFLTYFQNEAQLEKSRLLSDRFSAERPKGSFSTLEIQRTEQGDSAMYLCASSPRDSFSPLHFGNGTRLTVT.

This clone was counted a single time. V gene TRBV19 combines with J gene TRBJ1-4; the D is unclear. Deletions cut 3 bases from V and 11 bases from J, with 7 bases between. Germline V CDR1 and CDR2: LNHDA, SQIVND (reference sequence). This CDR3 is 11 amino acids long. This chain's CDR3 is CASSMDFKLFF. Here the CDR3 DNA reads TGTGCCAGTAGTATGGATTTTAAACTGTTTTTT. The entire variable domain, with the rest obtained from reference TRBV19 and TRBJ1-4, is as follows: DGGITQSPKYLFRKEGQNVTLSCEQNLNHDAMYWYRQDPGQGLRLIYYSQIVNDFQKGDIAEGYSVSREKKESFPLTVTSAQKNPTAFYLCASSMDFKLFFGSGTQLSVL.

The chain employs TRBV6-1 and TRBJ2-3; the match to TRBD2 covers 15 bases. The V segment lost 2 bases and the J segment 4 bases; nucleotides outside the gene matches: 25. Germline V gene data show CDR1 as MNHNS and CDR2 as SASEGT. The CDR3 is 24 residues long. The chain's CDR3 is CASSEFLSFGPGLAGGTTSDTQYF. The DNA for the CDR3 is TGTGCCAGCAGTGAATTTTTATCGTTCGGTCCGGGACTAGCGGGGGGAACTACATCAGATACGCAGTATTTT.

The V and J genes are TRBV2 and TRBJ2-3; TRBD2 agrees at 7 bases. With 0 bases clipped from V and 6 bases from J, the junction kept 27 bases outside the gene matches. Germline V gene lookup returns CDR1 SNHLY and CDR2 FYNNEI. The CDR3 is 22 residues long. CDR3: CASSEALLFGGGRLSGLDTQYF. The CDR3 DNA sequence: TGTGCCAGCAGTGAAGCGCTTCTGTTTGGGGGGGGACGACTTAGCGGGTTGGATACGCAGTATTTT.

The rearrangement links TRBV27 to TRBJ2-3; D is ambiguous. The ends were cut back, 5 bases at V and 8 bases at J, with 23 bases in the middle. This CDR3 region has 16 residues. Germline lookup yields CDR1 MNHEY and CDR2 SMNVEV (reference sequence). The DNA of the CDR3 is TGTGCCAGCAGTGTGTCCCCCTCGAGCGCGCAGAGTACGCAGTATTTT. This codes for CASSVSPSSAQSTQYF.

V usage is TRBV28 and J usage is TRBJ2-3, with no clear D. Germline V gives CDR1 MDHEN, CDR2 SYDVKM. This CDR3 has 12 residues. V was clipped by 10 bases and J by 10 bases, with 18 bases between them. This CDR3 reads CATGWPQLSQYF. The CDR3 coding sequence is TGTGCCACCGGGTGGCCCCAGCTGTCGCAGTATTTT.

This chain joins TRBV5-1 and TRBJ1-2; D remains ambiguous. The V gene lost 4 bases and the J gene lost 3 bases, with 10 bases spanning the gap. Germline V gene lookup returns CDR1 SGHRS and CDR2 YFSETQ. CDR3 size: 13 residues. The CDR3 DNA is TGCGCCAGCAGCCCCACATCAGACTATGGCTACACCTTC. Translating gives CASSPTSDYGYTF.

The chain carries TRBV5-8 and TRBJ2-7; D ambiguous. Trimming removed 7 bases at V and 0 bases at J, with 14 bases between. The CDR3 consists of 14 residues. Germline values: CDR1 SGHTS, CDR2 YDEGEE. CDR3 sequence: CASGRSRFSYEQYF. In DNA, the CDR3 is TGTGCCAGCGGGCGTTCGAGGTTCTCCTACGAGCAGTACTTC.